This T cell receptor (beta chain) was documented in a study of CD8+ T cells in alopecia areata. Study-level information: A regimen of oral tofacitinib, 5 to 10 mg twice daily, was given to treated patients. Overall study findings and caveats: Both scalp clonality and the expanded CD8+ clones among the top 100 showed a significant decrease with tofacitinib. In lesional scalp, particularly from alopecia totalis/universalis, clonality was higher than in normal scalp. Compared with mice, patients displayed less clear TCR sharing, possibly for HLA-related reasons.

Treatment in this sample: oral pan-JAK inhibitor, 5-10 mg twice daily. RNA was isolated and reverse transcribed to cDNA, the sequencing template. The assay was immunoSEQ multiplex PCR, and TCRdb's table has in-frame clones only and misses some. Of about 190,000 clones in the sample, 50% to 60% were seen once. In the case of this clone: Its cognate antigen is unknown.

This CDR3 has 13 residues. The V end lost 6 bases, the J end lost 8 bases, and 16 bases lay between the germline ends. Germline CDR1 and CDR2: MDHEN and SYDVKM. This receptor was obtained from a human donor with alopecia areata. This rearrangement joins TRBV28 to TRBJ1-2; D not resolved. Sequencing was performed on CD4+ T cells sorted from blood, taken at week 4, from a patient treated with tofacitinib. The CDR3 sequence: CASRQPGPRGYTF. DNA for the CDR3: TGTGCCAGCAGACAACCGGGCCCCCGGGGCTACACCTTC.